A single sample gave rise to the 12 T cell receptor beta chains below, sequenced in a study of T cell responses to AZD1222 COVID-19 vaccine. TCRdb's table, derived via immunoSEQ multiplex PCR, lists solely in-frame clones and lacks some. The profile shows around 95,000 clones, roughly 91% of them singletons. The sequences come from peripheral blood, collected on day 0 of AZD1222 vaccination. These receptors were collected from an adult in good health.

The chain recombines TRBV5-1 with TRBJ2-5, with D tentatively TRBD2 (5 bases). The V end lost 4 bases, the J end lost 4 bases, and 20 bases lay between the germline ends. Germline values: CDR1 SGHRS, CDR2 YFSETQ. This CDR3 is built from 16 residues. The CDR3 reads CASSPDYMKVGETQYF. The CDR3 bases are TGCGCCAGCAGCCCAGACTATATGAAGGTCGGAGAGACCCAGTACTTC. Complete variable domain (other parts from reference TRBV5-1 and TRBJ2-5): KAGVTQTPRYLIKTRGQQVTLSCSPISGHRSVSWYQQTPGQGLQFLFEYFSETQRNKGNFPGRFSGRQFSNSRSEMNVSTLELGDSALYLCASSPDYMKVGETQYFGPGTRLLVL.

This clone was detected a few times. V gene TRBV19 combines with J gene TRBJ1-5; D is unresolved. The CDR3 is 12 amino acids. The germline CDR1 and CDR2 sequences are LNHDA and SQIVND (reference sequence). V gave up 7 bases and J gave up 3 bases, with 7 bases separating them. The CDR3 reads CASMRFNQPQHF. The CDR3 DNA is TGTGCCAGTATGCGGTTCAATCAGCCCCAGCATTTT.

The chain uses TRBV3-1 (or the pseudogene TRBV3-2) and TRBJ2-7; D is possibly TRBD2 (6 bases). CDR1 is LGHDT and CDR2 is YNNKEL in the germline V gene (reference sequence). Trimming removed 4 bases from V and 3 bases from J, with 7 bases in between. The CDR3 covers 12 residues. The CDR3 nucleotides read TGTGCCAGCAGCCTTAGCGGCTACGAGCAGTACTTC. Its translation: CASSLSGYEQYF.

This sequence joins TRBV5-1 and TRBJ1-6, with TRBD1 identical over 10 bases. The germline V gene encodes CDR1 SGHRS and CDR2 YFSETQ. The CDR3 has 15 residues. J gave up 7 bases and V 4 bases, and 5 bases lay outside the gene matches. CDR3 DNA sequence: TGCGCCAGCAGCGACGGGACAGGGGCCAATTCACCCCTCCACTTT. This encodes CASSDGTGANSPLHF.

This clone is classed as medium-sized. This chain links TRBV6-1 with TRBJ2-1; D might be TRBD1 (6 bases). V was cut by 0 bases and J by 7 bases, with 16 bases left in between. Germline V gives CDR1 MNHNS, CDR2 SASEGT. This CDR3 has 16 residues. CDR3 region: CASSEATGTGWNEQFF. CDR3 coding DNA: TGTGCCAGCAGTGAAGCGACTGGAACAGGGTGGAATGAGCAGTTCTTC.

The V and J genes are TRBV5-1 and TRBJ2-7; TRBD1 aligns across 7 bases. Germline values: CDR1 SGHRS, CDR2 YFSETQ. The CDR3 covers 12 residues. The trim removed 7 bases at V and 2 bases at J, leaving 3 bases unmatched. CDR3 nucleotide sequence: TGCGCCAGCGGGCAGGGGGCCTACGAGCAGTACTTC. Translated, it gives CASGQGAYEQYF.

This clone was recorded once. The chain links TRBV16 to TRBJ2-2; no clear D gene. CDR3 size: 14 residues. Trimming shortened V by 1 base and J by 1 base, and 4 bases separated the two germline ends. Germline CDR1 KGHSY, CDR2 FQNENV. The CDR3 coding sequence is TGTGCCAGCAGCCAATGGTGGAACACCGGGGAGCTGTTTTTT. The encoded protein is CASSQWWNTGELFF.

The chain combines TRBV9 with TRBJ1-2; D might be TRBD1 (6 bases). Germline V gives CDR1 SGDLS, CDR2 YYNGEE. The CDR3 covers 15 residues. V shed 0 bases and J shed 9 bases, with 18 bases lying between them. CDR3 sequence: CASSVVIGGRVSYTF. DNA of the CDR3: TGTGCCAGCAGCGTAGTAATTGGGGGCCGTGTAAGCTACACCTTC.

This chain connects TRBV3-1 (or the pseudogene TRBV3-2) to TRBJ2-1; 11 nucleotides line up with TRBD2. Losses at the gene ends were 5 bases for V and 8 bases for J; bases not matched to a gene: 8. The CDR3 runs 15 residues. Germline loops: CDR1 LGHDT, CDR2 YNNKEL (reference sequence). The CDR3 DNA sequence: TGTGCCAGCAGCTCCACTAGCGGGAGTATCTATGAGCAGTTCTTC. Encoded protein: CASSSTSGSIYEQFF.

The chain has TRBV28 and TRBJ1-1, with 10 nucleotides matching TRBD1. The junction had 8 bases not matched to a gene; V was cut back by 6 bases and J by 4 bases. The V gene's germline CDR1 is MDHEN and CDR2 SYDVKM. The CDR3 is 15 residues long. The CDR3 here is CASSGTGAGITEAFF. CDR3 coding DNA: TGTGCCAGCAGCGGGACAGGGGCGGGTATCACTGAAGCTTTCTTT.

Here the CDR3 reads CASRANTGELFF. As DNA, the CDR3 is TGTGCCAGCAGGGCGAACACCGGGGAGCTGTTTTTT. The chain has TRBV9 and TRBJ2-2; D is unclear. Between the trimmed V and J ends, which lost 5 bases and 0 bases, there was a span of 2 bases. Germline loops: CDR1 SGDLS, CDR2 YYNGEE. This CDR3 is 12 amino acids long. Supplemented by reference TRBV9 and TRBJ2-2, the full variable domain reads DSGVTQTPKHLITATGQRVTLRCSPRSGDLSVYWYQQSLDQGLQFLIQYYNGEERAKGNILERFSAQQFPDLHSELNLSSLELGDSALYFCASRANTGELFFGEGSRLTVL.

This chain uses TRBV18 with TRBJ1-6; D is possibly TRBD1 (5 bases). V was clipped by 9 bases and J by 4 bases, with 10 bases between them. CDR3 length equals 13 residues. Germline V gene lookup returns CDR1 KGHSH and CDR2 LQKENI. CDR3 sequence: CASTGQYNSPLHF. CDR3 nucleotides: TGTGCCAGTACAGGCCAGTATAATTCACCCCTCCACTTT.